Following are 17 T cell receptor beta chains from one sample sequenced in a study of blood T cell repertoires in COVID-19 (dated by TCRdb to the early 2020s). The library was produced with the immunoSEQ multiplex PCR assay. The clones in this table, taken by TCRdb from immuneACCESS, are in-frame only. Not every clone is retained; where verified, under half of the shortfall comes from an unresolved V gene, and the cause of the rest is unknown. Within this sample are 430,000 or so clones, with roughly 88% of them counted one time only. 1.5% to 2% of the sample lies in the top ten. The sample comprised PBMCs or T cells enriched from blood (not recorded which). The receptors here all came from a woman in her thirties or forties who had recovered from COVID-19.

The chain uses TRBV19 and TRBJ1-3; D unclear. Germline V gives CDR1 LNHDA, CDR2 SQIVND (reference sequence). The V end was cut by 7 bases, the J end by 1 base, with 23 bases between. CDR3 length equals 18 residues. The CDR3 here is CASISPRTGKVSGNTIYF. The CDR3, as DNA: TGTGCCAGTATTAGCCCCCGCACGGGGAAGGTTTCTGGAAACACCATATATTTT.

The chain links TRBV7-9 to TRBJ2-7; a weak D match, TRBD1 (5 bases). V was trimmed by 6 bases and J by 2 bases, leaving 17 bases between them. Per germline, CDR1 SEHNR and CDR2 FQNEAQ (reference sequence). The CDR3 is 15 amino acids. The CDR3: CASSPSGQGPYEQYF. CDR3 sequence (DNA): TGTGCCAGCAGTCCATCCGGCCAGGGCCCCTACGAGCAGTACTTC.

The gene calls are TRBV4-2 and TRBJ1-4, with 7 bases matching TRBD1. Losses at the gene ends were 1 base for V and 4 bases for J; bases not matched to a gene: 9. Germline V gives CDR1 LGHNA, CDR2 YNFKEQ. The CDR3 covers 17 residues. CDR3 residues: CASSQVLGGQINEKLFF. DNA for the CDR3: TGTGCCAGCAGCCAAGTCCTAGGGGGACAGATTAATGAAAAACTGTTTTTT.

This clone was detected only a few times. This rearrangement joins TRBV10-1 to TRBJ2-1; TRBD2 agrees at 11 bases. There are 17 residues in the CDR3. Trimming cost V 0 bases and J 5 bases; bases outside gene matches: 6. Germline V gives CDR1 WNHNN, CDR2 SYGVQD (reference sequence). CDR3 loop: CASSESVAGGGNNEQFF. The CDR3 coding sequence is TGCGCCAGCAGTGAGTCCGTAGCGGGAGGGGGAAACAATGAGCAGTTCTTC.

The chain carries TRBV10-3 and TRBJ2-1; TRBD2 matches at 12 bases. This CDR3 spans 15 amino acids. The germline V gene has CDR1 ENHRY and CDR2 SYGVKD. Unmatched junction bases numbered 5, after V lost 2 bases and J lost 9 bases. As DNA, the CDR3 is TGTGCCATCAGTGAGACTAGCGGGAGGTCGGGTGAGCAGTTCTTC. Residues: CAISETSGRSGEQFF.

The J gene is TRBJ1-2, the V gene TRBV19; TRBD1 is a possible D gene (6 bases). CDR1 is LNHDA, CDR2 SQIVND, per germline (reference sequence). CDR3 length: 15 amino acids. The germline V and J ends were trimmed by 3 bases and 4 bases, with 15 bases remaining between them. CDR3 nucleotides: TGTGCCAGTAGTATCTCGAGGGGGAGCGCCTATGGCTACACCTTC. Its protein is CASSISRGSAYGYTF.

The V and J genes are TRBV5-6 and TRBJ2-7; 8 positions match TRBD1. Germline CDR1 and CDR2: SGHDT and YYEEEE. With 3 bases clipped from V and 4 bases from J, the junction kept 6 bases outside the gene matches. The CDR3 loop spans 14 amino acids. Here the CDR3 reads CASSWGQESYEQYF. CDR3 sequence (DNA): TGTGCCAGCAGCTGGGGACAGGAGAGTTACGAGCAGTACTTC.

Written as DNA, the CDR3 is TGCGCCAGCAGCCAAGATATAGGGGACGGGGGAAATCAGCCCCAGCATTTT. Translated, it gives CASSQDIGDGGNQPQHF. The rearrangement uses TRBV4-3 and TRBJ1-5; tentative D call: TRBD1 (5 bases). The CDR3 sequence is 17 residues long. V shed 0 bases and J shed 4 bases, with 16 bases lying between them. Germline V gene data show CDR1 as LGHNA and CDR2 as YSLEER.

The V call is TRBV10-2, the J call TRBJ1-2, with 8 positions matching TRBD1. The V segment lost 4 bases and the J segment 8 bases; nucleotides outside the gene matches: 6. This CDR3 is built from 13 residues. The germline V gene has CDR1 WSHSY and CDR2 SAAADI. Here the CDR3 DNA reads TGCGCCAGCAGTGCCACAGGGGGAGTAGGCTACACCTTC. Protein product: CASSATGGVGYTF.

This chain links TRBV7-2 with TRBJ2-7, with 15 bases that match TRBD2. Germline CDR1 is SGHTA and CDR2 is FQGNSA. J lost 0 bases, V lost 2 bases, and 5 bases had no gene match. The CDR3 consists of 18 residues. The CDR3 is CASSLRTSGRGSSYEQYF. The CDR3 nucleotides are TGTGCCAGCAGCTTAAGGACTAGCGGGAGGGGAAGCTCCTACGAGCAGTACTTC.

The CDR3 DNA follows: TGTGCCAGCAGCCAAGGCGAATCAGGGCTGCGGATGGGAGGAGAGACCCAGTACTTC. Translation gives CASSQGESGLRMGGETQYF. This chain uses TRBV3-1 (or the pseudogene TRBV3-2) with TRBJ2-5; D may be TRBD2 (6 bases). CDR3 size: 19 residues. Germline V CDR1 and CDR2: LGHDT, YNNKEL (reference sequence). The germline V and J ends were trimmed by 1 base and 4 bases, with 25 bases remaining between them.

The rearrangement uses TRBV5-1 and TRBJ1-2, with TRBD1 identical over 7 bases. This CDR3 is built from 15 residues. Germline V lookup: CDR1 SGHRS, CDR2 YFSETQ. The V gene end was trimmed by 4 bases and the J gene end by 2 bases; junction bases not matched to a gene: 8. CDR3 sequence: CASSPDREVNYGYTF. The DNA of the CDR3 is TGCGCCAGCAGCCCCGACAGGGAAGTAAACTATGGCTACACCTTC.

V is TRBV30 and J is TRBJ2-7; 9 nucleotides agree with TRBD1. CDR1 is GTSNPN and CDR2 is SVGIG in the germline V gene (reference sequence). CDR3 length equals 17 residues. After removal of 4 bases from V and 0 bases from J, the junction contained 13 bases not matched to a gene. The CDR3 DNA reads TGTGCCTGGACTACCCCCGGGACAGGGAGAAGCTCCTACGAGCAGTACTTC. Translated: CAWTTPGTGRSSYEQYF.

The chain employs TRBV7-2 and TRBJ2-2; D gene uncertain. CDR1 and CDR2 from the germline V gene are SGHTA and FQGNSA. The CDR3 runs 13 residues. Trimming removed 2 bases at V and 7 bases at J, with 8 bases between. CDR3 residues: CASSLRVDGELFF. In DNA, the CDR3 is TGTGCCAGCAGCTTACGGGTGGACGGGGAGCTGTTTTTT. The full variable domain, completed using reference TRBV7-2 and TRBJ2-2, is GAGVSQSPSNKVTEKGKDVELRCDPISGHTALYWYRQSLGQGLEFLIYFQGNSAPDKSGLPSDRFSAERTGGSVSTLTIQRTQQEDSAVYLCASSLRVDGELFFGEGSRLTVL.

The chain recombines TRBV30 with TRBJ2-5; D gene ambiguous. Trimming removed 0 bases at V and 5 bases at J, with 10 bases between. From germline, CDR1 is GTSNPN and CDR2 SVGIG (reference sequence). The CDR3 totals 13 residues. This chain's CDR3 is CAWSVNSPETQYF. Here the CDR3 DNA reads TGTGCCTGGAGTGTGAATAGCCCGGAGACCCAGTACTTC.

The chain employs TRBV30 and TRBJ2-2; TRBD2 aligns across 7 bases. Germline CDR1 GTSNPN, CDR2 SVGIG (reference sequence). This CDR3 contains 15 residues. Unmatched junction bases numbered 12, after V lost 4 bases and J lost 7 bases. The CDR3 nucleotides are TGTGCCTGGAAGGTTCTCGCGGGAGAGGTCGGGGAGCTGTTTTTT. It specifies CAWKVLAGEVGELFF.

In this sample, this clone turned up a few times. The CDR3: CARLDQGESNEQFF. Written as DNA, the CDR3 is TGTGCCAGGCTCGACCAGGGTGAAAGCAATGAGCAGTTCTTC. This sequence joins TRBV2 and TRBJ2-1; tentative D call: TRBD1 (5 bases). Germline lookup yields CDR1 SNHLY and CDR2 FYNNEI. V was clipped by 9 bases and J by 6 bases, with 18 bases between them. This CDR3 contains 14 residues.